The 29 T cell receptor beta chains below all came from one sample that was sequenced in a study of blood T cell repertoires in COVID-19. Generated by immunoSEQ multiplex PCR, the TCRdb table keeps only in-frame clones and is missing some. Seen here are under 300,000 clones, about four fifths observed once, and the top ten hold around 10%. Sequenced: peripheral blood. Source of these receptors: a woman aged 45-65 years who had recovered from COVID-19.

The V call is TRBV5-4, the J call TRBJ2-1; no reliable D call. The V gene's germline CDR1 is SGHNT and CDR2 YYREEE (reference sequence). The CDR3 has 15 amino acids. Deletions cut 4 bases from V and 0 bases from J, with 11 bases between. In DNA, the CDR3 is TGTGCCAGCAGCACCTCTATGAGCTCCTACAATGAGCAGTTCTTC. It codes for CASSTSMSSYNEQFF.

The rearrangement uses TRBV4-2 and TRBJ2-1; 9 nucleotides line up with TRBD1. CDR1 and CDR2 (germline): LGHNA, YNFKEQ. Unmatched junction bases numbered 8, after V lost 8 bases and J lost 0 bases. The CDR3 sequence is 16 residues long. CDR3 sequence (DNA): TGTGCCAGCTCCCAGACAGGGGGTCCCTCCTACAATGAGCAGTTCTTC. Translation: CASSQTGGPSYNEQFF.

This clone was seen a few times. This chain uses TRBV2 with TRBJ1-6; a weak D match, TRBD1 (5 bases). The CDR3 loop spans 14 amino acids. Germline-derived CDR1 and CDR2 are SNHLY and FYNNEI. Trimming left V 7 bases short and J 2 bases short, with 9 bases between. The CDR3 is CASMGGPYNSPLHF. In DNA form, the CDR3 reads TGTGCCAGCATGGGGGGTCCCTATAATTCACCCCTCCACTTT.

This clone showed up many times. The chain combines TRBV11-3 with TRBJ2-1; D ambiguous. Germline V gene sequence: CDR1 SGHNT, CDR2 YENEEA. The CDR3 runs 14 residues. Trimming left V 0 bases short and J 9 bases short, with 12 bases between. CDR3 amino acids: CASSLDDLVSEQFF. For the CDR3, the DNA is TGTGCCAGCAGCTTAGACGACTTGGTTTCTGAGCAGTTCTTC.

The CDR3 loop is CASSSRTGGWETQYF. CDR3 DNA: TGTGCCAGCAGCTCAAGGACAGGGGGTTGGGAGACCCAGTACTTC. This chain connects TRBV5-4 to TRBJ2-5, with 10 bases fitting TRBD1. The CDR3 extends over 15 amino acids. J lost 5 bases, V lost 3 bases, and 7 bases had no gene match. Germline values: CDR1 SGHNT, CDR2 YYREEE (reference sequence).

In the case of this clone: The sample contains more than one DNA sequence encoding this CDR3. The V and J genes are TRBV27 and TRBJ2-3; D unclear. The V gene lost 2 bases and the J gene lost 1 base, with 4 bases spanning the gap. The CDR3 is 13 amino acids. The V gene's germline CDR1 is MNHEY and CDR2 SMNVEV (reference sequence). The CDR3 nucleotides are TGTGCCAGCAGTTTAGAGGGCACAGATACGCAGTATTTT. Protein product: CASSLEGTDTQYF.

There are a few counts of this clone. The genes are TRBV6-1 and TRBJ1-5; D is perhaps TRBD1 (6 bases). CDR3 length: 15 amino acids. The germline gives CDR1 MNHNS, CDR2 SASEGT. The V and J ends lost 2 bases and 6 bases respectively, with 14 bases between them. CDR3 bases: TGTGCCAGCAGTGAACACAGGGTAAAGAGTCAGCCCCAGCATTTT. It translates to CASSEHRVKSQPQHF.

The chain combines TRBV7-6 with TRBJ1-1, with TRBD1 identical over 9 bases. V was clipped by 1 base and J by 3 bases; unmatched bases: 9. Germline assignment: CDR1 SGHVS and CDR2 FNYEAQ. CDR3 size: 17 residues. This chain's CDR3 is CASSLGPTGGLHTEAFF. The DNA of the CDR3 is TGTGCCAGCAGCTTAGGCCCTACAGGGGGCCTTCACACTGAAGCTTTCTTT.

The CDR3 protein is CASSPSGRANGETQYF. The CDR3 bases are TGTGCCAGCTCACCTAGCGGGAGGGCCAACGGAGAGACCCAGTACTTC. The chain links TRBV18 to TRBJ2-5, with TRBD2 matching over 11 bases. The germline V gene has CDR1 KGHSH and CDR2 LQKENI. The trim removed 3 bases at V and 4 bases at J, leaving 7 bases unmatched. The CDR3 totals 16 residues.

The chain employs TRBV10-3 and TRBJ2-1; 11 bases map to TRBD2. Germline V lookup: CDR1 ENHRY, CDR2 SYGVKD. With 0 bases clipped from V and 5 bases from J, the junction kept 6 bases outside the gene matches. The CDR3 totals 17 residues. The CDR3 region is CAISESEGTSGNNEQFF. The CDR3 DNA follows: TGTGCCATCAGTGAGTCCGAGGGGACTAGCGGTAACAATGAGCAGTTCTTC.

The chain has TRBV6-1 and TRBJ2-3, with 9 bases that match TRBD2. Unmatched junction bases numbered 1, after V lost 3 bases and J lost 0 bases. The germline V gene has CDR1 MNHNS and CDR2 SASEGT. The CDR3 runs 15 residues. The CDR3 here is CASSESGGSTDTQYF. The CDR3 DNA reads TGTGCCAGCAGTGAGAGCGGGGGGAGCACAGATACGCAGTATTTT.

Turning to this clone: In the same sample, other DNA sequences code for this CDR3. The chain combines TRBV28 with TRBJ1-4; weak D call: TRBD1 (5 bases). Between the trimmed V and J ends, which lost 3 bases and 0 bases, there was a span of 11 bases. Germline loops: CDR1 MDHEN, CDR2 SYDVKM. This CDR3 is 16 amino acids long. CDR3: CASSLAGGATNEKLFF. The DNA for the CDR3 is TGTGCCAGCAGTTTGGCCGGAGGGGCAACTAATGAAAAACTGTTTTTT.

The chain employs TRBV5-1 and TRBJ1-1; TRBD1 is a possible D gene (6 bases). Germline CDR1 reads SGHRS; CDR2 reads YFSETQ. With 0 bases removed from V and 2 bases from J, the gap between germline ends came to 11 bases. The CDR3 has 15 amino acids. The CDR3 region has the DNA TGCGCCAGCAGCTTGGCCTCAGGGACAAACACTGAAGCTTTCTTT. Its translation: CASSLASGTNTEAFF.

This clone appeared a few times. The chain employs TRBV7-2 and TRBJ2-7, with 9 positions matching TRBD2. Germline V gives CDR1 SGHTA, CDR2 FQGNSA. The CDR3 extends over 13 amino acids. With V trimmed by 7 bases and J by 4 bases, 5 bases remained unmatched. The DNA for the CDR3 is TGTGCCAGCACCATAGCGGGAGCATACGAGCAGTACTTC. Its protein is CASTIAGAYEQYF. Variable domain in full (rest from reference TRBV7-2 and TRBJ2-7): GAGVSQSPSNKVTEKGKDVELRCDPISGHTALYWYRQSLGQGLEFLIYFQGNSAPDKSGLPSDRFSAERTGGSVSTLTIQRTQQEDSAVYLCASTIAGAYEQYFGPGTRLTVT.

The V and J genes are TRBV7-5 and TRBJ1-2; the table gives TRBD1 as D, unverified against the DNA. TRBV7-5 is a pseudogene locus. This CDR3 has 16 amino acids. The CDR3 DNA reads TGTGTCAGAAGCTTTTGGCGCGGCAGGGGGCGATGTGGCTACACCTTC. Translation gives CVRSFWRGRGRCGYTF.

Here the CDR3 DNA reads TGTGCCAGCAGCTTAGGACAGGGGGCTAGCACAGATACGCAGTATTTT. Its translation is CASSLGQGASTDTQYF. The chain employs TRBV11-1 and TRBJ2-3; the match to TRBD1 covers 10 bases. Germline V gene lookup returns CDR1 SGHAT and CDR2 FQDESV (reference sequence). This CDR3 region has 16 residues. Losses at the gene ends were 1 base for V and 0 bases for J; bases not matched to a gene: 1. The variable domain in full, completed from reference TRBV11-1 and TRBJ2-3, reads EAEVAQSPRYKITEKSQAVAFWCDPISGHATLYWYRQILGQGPELLVQFQDESVVDDSQLPKDRFSAERLKGVDSTLKIQPAELGDSAMYLCASSLGQGASTDTQYFGPGTRLTVL.

The V call is TRBV4-3, the J call TRBJ2-5; TRBD2 matches 14 bases. V was pared by 3 bases and J by 4 bases, with 4 bases of the junction left unmatched. Germline CDR1 is LGHNA and CDR2 is YSLEER. The CDR3 spans 16 residues. The chain's CDR3 is CASSQGTSGSAETQYF. For the CDR3, the DNA is TGCGCCAGCAGCCAGGGGACTAGCGGGAGTGCAGAGACCCAGTACTTC.

CDR3 sequence: CASRPQGWANEKLFF. CDR3 nucleotide sequence: TGTGCCAGCAGGCCCCAGGGGTGGGCTAATGAAAAACTGTTTTTT. The J gene is TRBJ1-4, the V gene TRBV28; perhaps TRBD1 as D (6 bases). The germline CDR1 and CDR2 sequences are MDHEN and SYDVKM. V was clipped by 6 bases and J by 3 bases, with 14 bases between them. The CDR3 runs to 15 residues.

A single count supports this clone. The V gene is TRBV4-3, the J gene TRBJ2-3, with D possibly matching TRBD2 (5 bases). Germline CDR1 and CDR2: LGHNA and YSLEER. The CDR3 has 16 amino acids. Trimming removed 1 base from V and 0 bases from J, with 11 bases in between. DNA of the CDR3: TGCGCCAGCAGCCAAGGGAGGATAACTAGCACAGATACGCAGTATTTT. Encoded protein: CASSQGRITSTDTQYF.

The CDR3, as DNA: TGTGCCAGCAGTGAAGTCGAGGACAGGGGGTTACCGGGTGGAAACACCATATATTTT. This codes for CASSEVEDRGLPGGNTIYF. The chain carries TRBV6-1 and TRBJ1-3; 10 bases fit TRBD1. V shed 1 base, J shed 3 bases, and the junction held 12 bases outside the gene matches. Germline-derived CDR1 and CDR2 are MNHNS and SASEGT. This CDR3 region has 19 residues.

This clone was picked up a small number of times. The chain combines TRBV18 with TRBJ2-5; 13 bases agree with TRBD2. The V and J ends lost 3 bases and 2 bases, in that order; junction bases with no gene match: 3. Germline CDR1 is KGHSH and CDR2 is LQKENI. This CDR3 comprises 16 residues. CDR3 nucleotides: TGTGCCAGCTCACCGAGGACTAGCGGGGGACAAGAGACCCAGTACTTC. It specifies CASSPRTSGGQETQYF.

The chain links TRBV19 to TRBJ1-3, with 9 nucleotides matching TRBD1. This CDR3 is built from 15 residues. Germline V gives CDR1 LNHDA, CDR2 SQIVND (reference sequence). V trimming: 5 bases; J trimming: 3 bases; junction bases outside the gene matches: 5. The CDR3 region is CASSSGQGFGNTIYF. In DNA form, the CDR3 reads TGTGCCAGTAGTTCGGGACAGGGCTTTGGAAACACCATATATTTT.

The chain is built from TRBV7-9 and TRBJ1-1; D is possibly TRBD1 (5 bases). CDR1 and CDR2 (germline): SEHNR, FQNEAQ (reference sequence). The CDR3 loop spans 12 amino acids. V lost 4 bases and J lost 5, with 8 bases in between. This CDR3 is CASSSYRTEAFF. The CDR3, as DNA: TGTGCCAGCAGCTCGTACAGGACTGAAGCTTTCTTT.

V gene TRBV11-2 combines with J gene TRBJ2-7, with 8 nucleotides matching TRBD1. The CDR3 is made up of 15 amino acids. With V trimmed by 7 bases and J by 4 bases, 12 bases remained unmatched. CDR1 and CDR2 (germline): SGHAT, FQNNGV. Here the CDR3 DNA reads TGTGCCAGCACCCCCTGGCAGGGGGCGTATTACGAGCAGTACTTC. Protein product: CASTPWQGAYYEQYF.

This chain connects TRBV6-2 or TRBV6-3 to TRBJ1-1; D perhaps matches TRBD1 (5 bases). Germline-derived CDR1 and CDR2 are MNHEY and SVGEGT. The CDR3 is 14 residues long. V was clipped by 2 bases and J by 1 base, with 8 bases between them. CDR3 amino acids: CASSYPTGNTEAFF. For the CDR3, the DNA is TGTGCCAGCAGTTACCCTACAGGGAACACTGAAGCTTTCTTT.

V gene TRBV28 combines with J gene TRBJ2-2, with 8 bases that match TRBD2. CDR1 is MDHEN and CDR2 is SYDVKM in the germline V gene. This CDR3 region has 16 residues. Trimming took 4 bases from V and 4 from J; bases not matched to a gene: 8. CDR3 loop: CASSSGGAWSTGELFF. CDR3 bases: TGTGCCAGCAGTTCCGGGGGGGCATGGAGCACCGGGGAGCTGTTTTTT.

The chain uses TRBV10-3 and TRBJ2-1; tentative D call: TRBD2 (6 bases). The V and J ends lost 0 bases and 10 bases respectively, with 16 bases between them. CDR1 and CDR2 (germline): ENHRY, SYGVKD. This CDR3 comprises 15 residues. CDR3 nucleotide sequence: TGTGCCATCAGTGAGTCTAGCGGCCTTCCTGAAGAGCAGTTCTTC. This sequence encodes CAISESSGLPEEQFF.

The chain uses TRBV19 and TRBJ1-6, with 8 bases aligning to TRBD1. Germline trimming cut 5 bases from V and 6 bases from J; bases unmatched to any gene: 9. This CDR3 contains 16 residues. Per the germline V gene, CDR1 is LNHDA and CDR2 is SQIVND (reference sequence). The CDR3 loop is CASSLPGQVVNSPLHF. The CDR3 nucleotides are TGTGCCAGTAGTCTCCCGGGACAGGTTGTTAATTCACCCCTCCACTTT.

This sequence joins TRBV3-1 (or the pseudogene TRBV3-2) and TRBJ2-7; 10 bases fit TRBD1. V was pared by 3 bases and J by 4 bases, with 6 bases of the junction left unmatched. The CDR3 is 15 residues long. Germline V gene data show CDR1 as LGHDT and CDR2 as YNNKEL (reference sequence). This CDR3 is CASSHRDRGWYEQYF. The CDR3 nucleotides are TGTGCCAGCAGCCACCGGGACAGGGGTTGGTACGAGCAGTACTTC.